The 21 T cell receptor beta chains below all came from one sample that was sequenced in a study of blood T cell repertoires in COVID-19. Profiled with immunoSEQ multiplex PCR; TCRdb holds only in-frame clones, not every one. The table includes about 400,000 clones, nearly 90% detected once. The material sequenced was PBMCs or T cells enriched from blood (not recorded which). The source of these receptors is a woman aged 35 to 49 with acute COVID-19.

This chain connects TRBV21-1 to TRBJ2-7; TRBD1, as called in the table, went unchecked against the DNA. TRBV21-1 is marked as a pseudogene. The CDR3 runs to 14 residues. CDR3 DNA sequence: TGTGCCAGCAGCCCCGGGACAGGGTCCTACGAGCAGTACTTC. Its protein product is CASSPGTGSYEQYF.

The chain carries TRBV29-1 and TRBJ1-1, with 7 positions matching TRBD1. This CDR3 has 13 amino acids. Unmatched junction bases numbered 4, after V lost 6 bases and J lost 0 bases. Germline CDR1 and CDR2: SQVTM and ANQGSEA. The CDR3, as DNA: TGCAGCGTCGCAGGGGGGATGAACACTGAAGCTTTCTTT. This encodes CSVAGGMNTEAFF.

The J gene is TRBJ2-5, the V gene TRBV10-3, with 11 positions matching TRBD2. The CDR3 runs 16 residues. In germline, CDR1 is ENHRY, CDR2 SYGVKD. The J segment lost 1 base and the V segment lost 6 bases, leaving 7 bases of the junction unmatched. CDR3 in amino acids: CAISHGTSGTQETQYF. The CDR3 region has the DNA TGTGCCATCAGCCACGGGACTAGCGGAACCCAAGAGACCCAGTACTTC.

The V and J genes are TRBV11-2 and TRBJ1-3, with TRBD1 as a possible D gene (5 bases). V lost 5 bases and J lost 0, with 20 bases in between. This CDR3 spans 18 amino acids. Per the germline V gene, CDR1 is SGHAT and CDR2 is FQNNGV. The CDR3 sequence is CASSPDPRQTNSGNTIYF. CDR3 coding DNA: TGTGCCAGCAGCCCAGATCCCAGACAGACAAACTCTGGAAACACCATATATTTT. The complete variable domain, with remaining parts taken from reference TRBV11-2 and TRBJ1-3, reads EAGVAQSPRYKIIEKRQSVAFWCNPISGHATLYWYQQILGQGPKLLIQFQNNGVVDDSQLPKDRFSAERLKGVDSTLKIQPAKLEDSAVYLCASSPDPRQTNSGNTIYFGEGSWLTVV.

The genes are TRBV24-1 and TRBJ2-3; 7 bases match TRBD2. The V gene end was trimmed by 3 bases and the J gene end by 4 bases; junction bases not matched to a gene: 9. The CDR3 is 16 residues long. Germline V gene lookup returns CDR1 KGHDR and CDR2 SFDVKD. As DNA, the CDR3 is TGTGCCACCAGTGATAAGGGACTATCAGGAGCAGATACGCAGTATTTT. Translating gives CATSDKGLSGADTQYF.

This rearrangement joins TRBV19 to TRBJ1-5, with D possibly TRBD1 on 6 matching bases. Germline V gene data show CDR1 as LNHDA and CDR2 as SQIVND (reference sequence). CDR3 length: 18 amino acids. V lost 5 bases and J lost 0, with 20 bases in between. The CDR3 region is CASSSPPDRIYSNQPQHF. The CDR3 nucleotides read TGTGCCAGTAGTTCTCCCCCAGACAGGATTTATAGCAATCAGCCCCAGCATTTT.

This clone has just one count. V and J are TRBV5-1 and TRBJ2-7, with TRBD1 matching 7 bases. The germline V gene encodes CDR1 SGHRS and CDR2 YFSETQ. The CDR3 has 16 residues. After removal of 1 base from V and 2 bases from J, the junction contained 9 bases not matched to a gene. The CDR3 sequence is CASSLLGTVITYEQYF. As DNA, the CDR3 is TGCGCCAGCAGCTTGTTGGGGACAGTCATAACCTACGAGCAGTACTTC.

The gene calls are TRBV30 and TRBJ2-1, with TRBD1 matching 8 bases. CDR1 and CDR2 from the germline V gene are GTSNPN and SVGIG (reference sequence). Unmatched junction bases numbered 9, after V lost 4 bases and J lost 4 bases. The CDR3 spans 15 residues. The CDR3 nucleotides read TGTGCCTGGACCTTCCGGGACAGGCCTTACAATGAGCAGTTCTTC. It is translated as CAWTFRDRPYNEQFF.

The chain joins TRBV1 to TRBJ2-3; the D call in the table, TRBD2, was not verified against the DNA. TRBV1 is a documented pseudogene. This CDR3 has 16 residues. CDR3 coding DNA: TGCACCTCTCTTCCCCTAGCGGGGGGAACGACAGATACGCAGTATTTT. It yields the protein CTSLPLAGGTTDTQYF.

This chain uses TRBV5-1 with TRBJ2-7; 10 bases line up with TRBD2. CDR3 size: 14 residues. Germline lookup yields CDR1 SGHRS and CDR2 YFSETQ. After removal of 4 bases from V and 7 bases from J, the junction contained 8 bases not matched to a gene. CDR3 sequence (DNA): TGCGCCAGCAGCGCAAGCGGGGGGGCACGGGAGCAGTACTTC. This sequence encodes CASSASGGAREQYF.

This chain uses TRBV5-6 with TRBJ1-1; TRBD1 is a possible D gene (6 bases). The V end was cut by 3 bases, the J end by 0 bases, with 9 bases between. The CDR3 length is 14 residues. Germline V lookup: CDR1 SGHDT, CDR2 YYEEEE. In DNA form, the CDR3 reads TGTGCCAGCAGCTGGGACAAATTGAACACTGAAGCTTTCTTT. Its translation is CASSWDKLNTEAFF.

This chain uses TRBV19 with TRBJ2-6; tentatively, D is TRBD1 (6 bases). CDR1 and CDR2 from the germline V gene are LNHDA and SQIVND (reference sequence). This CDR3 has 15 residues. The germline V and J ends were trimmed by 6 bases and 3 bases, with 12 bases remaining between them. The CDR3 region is CASRRQVYGANVLTF. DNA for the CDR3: TGTGCCAGTAGGAGACAGGTTTATGGGGCCAACGTCCTGACTTTC.

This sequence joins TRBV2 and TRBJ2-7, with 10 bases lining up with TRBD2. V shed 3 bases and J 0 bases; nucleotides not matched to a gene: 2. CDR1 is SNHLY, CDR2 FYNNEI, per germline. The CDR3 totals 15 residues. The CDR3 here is CASSDLAGDSYEQYF. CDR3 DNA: TGTGCCAGCAGTGATCTAGCGGGGGACTCCTACGAGCAGTACTTC.

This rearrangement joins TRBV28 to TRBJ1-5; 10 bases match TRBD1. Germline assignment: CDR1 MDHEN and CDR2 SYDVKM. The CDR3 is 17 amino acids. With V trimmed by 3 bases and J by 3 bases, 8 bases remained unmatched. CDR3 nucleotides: TGTGCCAGCAGTTTTGGCGCAGACAGGGGGCCCAATCAGCCCCAGCATTTT. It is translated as CASSFGADRGPNQPQHF.

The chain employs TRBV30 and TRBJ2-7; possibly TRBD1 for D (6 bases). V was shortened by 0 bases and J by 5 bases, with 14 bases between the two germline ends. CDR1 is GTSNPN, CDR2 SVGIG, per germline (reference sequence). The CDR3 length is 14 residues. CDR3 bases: TGTGCCTGGAGTGTAGGAGCAGGGGACAACGAGCAGTACTTC. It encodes CAWSVGAGDNEQYF.

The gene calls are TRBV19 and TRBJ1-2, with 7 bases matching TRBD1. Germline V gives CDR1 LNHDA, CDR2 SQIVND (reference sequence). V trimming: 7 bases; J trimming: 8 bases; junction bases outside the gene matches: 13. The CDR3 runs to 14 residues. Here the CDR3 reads CASNDPDRAGGYTF. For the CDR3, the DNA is TGTGCCAGTAACGATCCTGACAGGGCAGGCGGCTACACCTTC. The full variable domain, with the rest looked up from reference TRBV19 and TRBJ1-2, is DGGITQSPKYLFRKEGQNVTLSCEQNLNHDAMYWYRQDPGQGLRLIYYSQIVNDFQKGDIAEGYSVSREKKESFPLTVTSAQKNPTAFYLCASNDPDRAGGYTFGSGTRLTVV.

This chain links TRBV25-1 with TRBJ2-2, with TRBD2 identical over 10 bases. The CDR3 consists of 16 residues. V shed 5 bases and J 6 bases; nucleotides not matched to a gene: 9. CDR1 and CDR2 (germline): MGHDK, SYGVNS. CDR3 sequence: CASSSYGLAVAGELFF. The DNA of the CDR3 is TGTGCCAGCAGTTCCTACGGACTAGCGGTGGCCGGGGAGCTGTTTTTT.

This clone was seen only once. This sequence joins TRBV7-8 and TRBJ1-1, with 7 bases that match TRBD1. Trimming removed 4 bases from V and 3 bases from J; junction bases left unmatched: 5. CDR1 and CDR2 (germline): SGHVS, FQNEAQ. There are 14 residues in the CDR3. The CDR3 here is CASSYDRADTEAFF. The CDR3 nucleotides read TGTGCCAGCAGCTATGACAGGGCTGACACTGAAGCTTTCTTT.

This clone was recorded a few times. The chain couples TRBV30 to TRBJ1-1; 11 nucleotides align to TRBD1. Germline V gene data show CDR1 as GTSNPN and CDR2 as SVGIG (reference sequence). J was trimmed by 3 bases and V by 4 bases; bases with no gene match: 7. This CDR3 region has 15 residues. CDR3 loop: CAWNRPGQGDTEAFF. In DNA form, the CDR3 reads TGTGCCTGGAACCGGCCGGGACAGGGGGACACTGAAGCTTTCTTT.

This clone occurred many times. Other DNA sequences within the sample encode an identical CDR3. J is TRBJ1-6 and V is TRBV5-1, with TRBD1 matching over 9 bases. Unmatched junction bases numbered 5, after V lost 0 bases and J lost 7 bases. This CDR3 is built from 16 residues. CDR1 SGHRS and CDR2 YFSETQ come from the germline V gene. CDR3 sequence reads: CASSLGLGQGNSPLHF. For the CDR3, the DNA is TGCGCCAGCAGCTTGGGGCTCGGACAGGGGAATTCACCCCTCCACTTT.

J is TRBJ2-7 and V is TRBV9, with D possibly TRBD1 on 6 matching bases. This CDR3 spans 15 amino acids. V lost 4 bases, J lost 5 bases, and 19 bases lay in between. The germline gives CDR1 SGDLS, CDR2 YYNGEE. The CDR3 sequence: CASSLTSYGGHEQYF. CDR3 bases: TGTGCCAGCAGCCTCACCAGTTATGGGGGCCACGAGCAGTACTTC.